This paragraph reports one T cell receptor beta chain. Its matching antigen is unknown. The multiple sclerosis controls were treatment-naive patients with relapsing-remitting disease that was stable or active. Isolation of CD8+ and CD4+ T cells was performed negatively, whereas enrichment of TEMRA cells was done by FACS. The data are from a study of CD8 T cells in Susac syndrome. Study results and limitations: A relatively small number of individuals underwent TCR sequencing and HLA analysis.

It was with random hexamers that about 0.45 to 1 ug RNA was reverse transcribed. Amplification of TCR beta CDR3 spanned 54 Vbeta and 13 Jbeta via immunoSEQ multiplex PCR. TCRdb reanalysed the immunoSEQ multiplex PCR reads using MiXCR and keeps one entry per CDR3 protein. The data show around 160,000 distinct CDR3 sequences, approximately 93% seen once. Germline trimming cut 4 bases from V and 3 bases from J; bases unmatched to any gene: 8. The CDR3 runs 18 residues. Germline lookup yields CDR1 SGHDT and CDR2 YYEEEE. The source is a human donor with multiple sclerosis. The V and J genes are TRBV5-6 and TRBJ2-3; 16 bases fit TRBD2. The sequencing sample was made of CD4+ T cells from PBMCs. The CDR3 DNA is TGTGCCAGCAGCGGGGGACTAGCGGGAGGGCCGAAAACAGATACGCAGTATTTT. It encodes CASSGGLAGGPKTDTQYF.